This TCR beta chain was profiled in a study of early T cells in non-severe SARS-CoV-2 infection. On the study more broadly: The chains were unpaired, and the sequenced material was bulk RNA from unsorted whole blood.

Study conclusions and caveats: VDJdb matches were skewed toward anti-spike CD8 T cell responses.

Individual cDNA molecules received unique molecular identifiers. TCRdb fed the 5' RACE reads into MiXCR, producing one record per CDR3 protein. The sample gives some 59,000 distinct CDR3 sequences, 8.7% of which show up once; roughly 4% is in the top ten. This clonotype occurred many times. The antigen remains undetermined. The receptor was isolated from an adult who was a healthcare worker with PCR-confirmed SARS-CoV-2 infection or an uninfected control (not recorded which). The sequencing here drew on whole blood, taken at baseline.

The CDR3 is CATSSGQSSSYNEQFF. DNA of the CDR3: TGTGCCACCTCCTCGGGGCAATCGAGCTCCTACAATGAGCAGTTCTTC. This chain connects TRBV6-2 or TRBV6-3 to TRBJ2-1; the D gene could be TRBD1 or TRBD2 (5 bases each). The germline V gene encodes CDR1 MNHEY and CDR2 SVGEGT. Trimming cost V 10 bases and J 0 bases, with 19 bases left between them. This CDR3 contains 16 residues.